What follows are 2 T cell receptor beta chains derived from one specimen sequenced in a study of cytomegalovirus exposure and HLA in healthy donors (dated by TCRdb to 2016 to 2017). The library was produced with the immunoSEQ multiplex PCR assay. The multiplex PCR relied on a mix of 60 forward primers for TCR Vbeta segments and 13 reverse primers for TCR Jbeta segments. Imported from immuneACCESS, the table was reduced by TCRdb to in-frame sequences with V and J called. These copies leave out some clones; in studies compared against another copy, an unresolved V gene accounts for under half, and the cause of the remainder is not known. The sample yields about 110,000 clones; approximately 79% were counted once. The ten largest clones take up approximately 3.6% of the sample. The sample was PBMCs. All receptors come from a man between 60 and 75 years old in good health and CMV-seronegative.

The chain employs TRBV10-3 and TRBJ1-3; tentative D call: TRBD1 (5 bases). This CDR3 is 15 amino acids long. V dropped 10 bases and J dropped 4 bases, with 20 bases sitting between them. The germline V gene has CDR1 ENHRY and CDR2 SYGVKD. CDR3 coding DNA: TGTGCCACCGGTCAGGGTGTGAATAGAGGAAACACCATATATTTT. Encoded protein: CATGQGVNRGNTIYF.

This chain uses TRBV5-1 with TRBJ2-5; 9 nucleotides align to TRBD1. Trimming cost V 4 bases and J 1 base; bases outside gene matches: 8. CDR1 is SGHRS, CDR2 YFSETQ, per germline. The CDR3 sequence is 16 residues long. The CDR3 DNA sequence: TGCGCCAGCAGCCCCGGGGACAGGGAGTCCCAAGAGACCCAGTACTTC. Translated, it gives CASSPGDRESQETQYF.